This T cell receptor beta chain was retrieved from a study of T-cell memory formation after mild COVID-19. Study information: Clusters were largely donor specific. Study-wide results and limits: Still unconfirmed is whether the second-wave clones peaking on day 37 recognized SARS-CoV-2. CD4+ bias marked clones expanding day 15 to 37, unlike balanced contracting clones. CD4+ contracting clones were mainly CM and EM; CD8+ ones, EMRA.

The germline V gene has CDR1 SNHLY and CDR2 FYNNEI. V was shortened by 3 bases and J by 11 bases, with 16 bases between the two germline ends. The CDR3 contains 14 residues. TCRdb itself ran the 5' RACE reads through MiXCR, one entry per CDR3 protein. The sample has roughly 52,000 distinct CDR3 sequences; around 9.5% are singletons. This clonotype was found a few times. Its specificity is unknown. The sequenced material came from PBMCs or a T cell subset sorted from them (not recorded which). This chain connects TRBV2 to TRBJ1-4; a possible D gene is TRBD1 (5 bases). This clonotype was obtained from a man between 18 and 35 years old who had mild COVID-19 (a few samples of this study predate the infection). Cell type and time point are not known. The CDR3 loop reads CASSDMSTEGKLFF. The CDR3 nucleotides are TGTGCCAGCAGTGATATGTCGACAGAGGGGAAACTGTTTTTT.